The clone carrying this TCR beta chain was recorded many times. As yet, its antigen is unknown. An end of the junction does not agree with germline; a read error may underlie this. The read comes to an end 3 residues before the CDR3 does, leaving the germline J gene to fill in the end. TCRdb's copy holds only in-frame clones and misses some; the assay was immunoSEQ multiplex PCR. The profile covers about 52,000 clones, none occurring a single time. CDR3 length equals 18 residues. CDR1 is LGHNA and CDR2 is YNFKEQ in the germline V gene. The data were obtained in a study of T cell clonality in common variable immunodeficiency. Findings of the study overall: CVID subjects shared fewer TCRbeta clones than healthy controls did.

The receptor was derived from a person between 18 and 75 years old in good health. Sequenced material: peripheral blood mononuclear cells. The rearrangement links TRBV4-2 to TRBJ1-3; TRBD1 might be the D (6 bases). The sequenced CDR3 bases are TGCGCCAGCAGCCAAGATAGACGGCAACAGGGCTCTGGAAACACC. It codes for CASSQDRRQQGSGNT. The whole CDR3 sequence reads CASSQDRRQQGSGNTIYF.